This entry features one TCR beta chain sequence. A read error may produce the germline difference seen at one junction end. Authors' methods: Reference gene primer amplification in the assay estimated nucleated cell counts. Assay: immunoSEQ multiplex PCR; the TCRdb copy retains only in-frame clones and omits some. V, J and clone size are those of that table, while D and trimming were read from the DNA. The table records about 47,000 clones, approximately 85% of them present only once. Seattle cases were enrolled at active infection and followed longitudinally. This entry belongs to a study of blood T cell repertoires in COVID-19. Germline V gene lookup returns CDR1 GTSNPN and CDR2 SVGIG (reference sequence). CDR3 size: 13 residues.

What was sequenced was peripheral blood. The sequence was collected from an elderly woman with COVID-19, enrolled during active disease. The genes are TRBV30 and TRBJ2-5; TRBD2 matches 9 bases. The CDR3 loop reads CAWSVHATSGVHF. DNA of the CDR3: TGTGCCTGGAGTGTACACGCGACTAGCGGAGTACACTTC.